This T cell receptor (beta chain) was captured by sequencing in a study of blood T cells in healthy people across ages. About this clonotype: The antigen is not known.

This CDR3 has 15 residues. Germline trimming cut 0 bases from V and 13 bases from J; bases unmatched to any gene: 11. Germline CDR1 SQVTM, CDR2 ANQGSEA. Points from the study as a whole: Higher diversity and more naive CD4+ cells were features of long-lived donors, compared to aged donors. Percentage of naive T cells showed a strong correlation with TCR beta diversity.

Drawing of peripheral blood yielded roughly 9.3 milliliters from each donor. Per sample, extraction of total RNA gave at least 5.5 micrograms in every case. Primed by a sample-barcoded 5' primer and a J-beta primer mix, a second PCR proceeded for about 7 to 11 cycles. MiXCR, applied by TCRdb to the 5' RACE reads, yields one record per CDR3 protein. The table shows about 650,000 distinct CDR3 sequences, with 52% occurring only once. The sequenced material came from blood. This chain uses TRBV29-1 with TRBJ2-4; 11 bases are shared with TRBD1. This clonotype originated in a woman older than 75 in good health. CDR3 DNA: TGCAGCGTTGAAGATCTGGGGACAGGGGGGGAAGAGCAGTACTTC. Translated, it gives CSVEDLGTGGEEQYF.